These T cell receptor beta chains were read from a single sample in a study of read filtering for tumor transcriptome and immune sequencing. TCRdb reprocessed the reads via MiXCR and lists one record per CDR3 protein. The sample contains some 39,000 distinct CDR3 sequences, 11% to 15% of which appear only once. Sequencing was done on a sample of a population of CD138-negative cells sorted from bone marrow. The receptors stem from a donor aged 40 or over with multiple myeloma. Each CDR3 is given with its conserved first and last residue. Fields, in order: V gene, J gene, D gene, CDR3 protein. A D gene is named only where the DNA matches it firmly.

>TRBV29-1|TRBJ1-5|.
CSVATGGDQPQHF
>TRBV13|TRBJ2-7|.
CASSLGPSSSDEQYF
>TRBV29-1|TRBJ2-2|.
CSVESGVGNTGELFF
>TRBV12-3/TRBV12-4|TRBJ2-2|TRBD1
CASRGDRESTGELFF
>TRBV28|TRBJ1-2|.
CASSSLRGYGYTF
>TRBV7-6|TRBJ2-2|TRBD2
CAGSVGTSGAYAGELFF
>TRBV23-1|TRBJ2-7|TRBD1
CASSQSDRGQGRSYEQYF
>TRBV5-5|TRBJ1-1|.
CASSLEGEKATEAFF
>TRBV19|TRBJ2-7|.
CASSPDGGYEQYF
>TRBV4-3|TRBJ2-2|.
CASSQDWQGGELFF
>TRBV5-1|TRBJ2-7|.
CASSLDFLGEQYF
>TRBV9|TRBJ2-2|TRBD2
CASSVWTSGGHGELFF
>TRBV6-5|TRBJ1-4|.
CASSYLGSGAAKKLFF
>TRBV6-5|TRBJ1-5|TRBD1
CASSDRGLYVESNQPQHF
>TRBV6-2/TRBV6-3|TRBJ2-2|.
CASSLGPGELFF
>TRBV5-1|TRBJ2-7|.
CASSQPRSGAYSYEQYF
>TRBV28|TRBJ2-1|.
CAIKGGADEQFF
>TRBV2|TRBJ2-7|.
CASSEQARAGREQYF
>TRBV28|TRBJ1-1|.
CALSRGEGKAFF
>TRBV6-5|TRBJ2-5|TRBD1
CASSYNRGETQYF
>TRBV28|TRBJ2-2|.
CASTSRGNTGELFF
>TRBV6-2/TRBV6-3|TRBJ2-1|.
CASSYLQGRSYDEQFF
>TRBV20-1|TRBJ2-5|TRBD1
CSATPGQGGEETQYF
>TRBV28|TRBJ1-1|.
CASSPTGRGSTEAFF
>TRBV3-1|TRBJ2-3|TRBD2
CAGSHTSGGTDTQYF
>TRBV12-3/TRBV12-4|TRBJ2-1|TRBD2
CASSSQLAGDNEQFF
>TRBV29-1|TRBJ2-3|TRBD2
CSVAGGGPADTQYF
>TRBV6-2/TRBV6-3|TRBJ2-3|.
CASRSSTDTQYF
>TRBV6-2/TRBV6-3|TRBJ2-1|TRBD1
CASSRPGTGHSIWLF
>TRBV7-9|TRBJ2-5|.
CASSSTGGTQYF
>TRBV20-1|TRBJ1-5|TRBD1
CSTQPPGGSQPQHF
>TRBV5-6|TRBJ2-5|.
CASSFLAGKETQYF
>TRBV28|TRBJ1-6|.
CASSLTGVGNNSPLHF
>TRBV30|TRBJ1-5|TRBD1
CAWDKGARSNQPQHF
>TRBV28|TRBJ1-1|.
CASKQNTEAFF
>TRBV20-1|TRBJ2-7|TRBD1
CSATGQTYEQYF
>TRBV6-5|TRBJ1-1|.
CASSYVRGPGGTEAFF
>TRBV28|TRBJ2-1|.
CASSLGVGEQFF
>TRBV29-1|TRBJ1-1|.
CSVSWGLTEAFF
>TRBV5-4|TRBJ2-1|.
CATKPPSGLLLNGQFF
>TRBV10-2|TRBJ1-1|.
CASSESSGLGRDTEAFF
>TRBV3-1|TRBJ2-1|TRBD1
CASSQRPGQGSLQSSYNEQFF
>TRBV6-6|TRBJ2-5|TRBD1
CASSPPGQGSRETQYF
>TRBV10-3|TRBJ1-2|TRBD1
CATARDRGDYGYTF
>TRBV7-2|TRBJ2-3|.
CASSLAMQPDTQYF
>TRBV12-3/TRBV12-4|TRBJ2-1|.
CASSLAGGYSEQSF
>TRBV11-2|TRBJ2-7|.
CASSQQSHMFYEQYF
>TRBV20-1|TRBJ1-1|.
CSAPGLGATEAFF
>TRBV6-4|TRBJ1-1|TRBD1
CASSKGTGGGETEAFF
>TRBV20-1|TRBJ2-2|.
CSANGRGPTGELFF
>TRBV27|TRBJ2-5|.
CASSLMGETQYF
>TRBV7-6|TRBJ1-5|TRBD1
CASSLAPTGNQPQHF